This TCR beta chain emerged from a study of T cells expressing NK-cell markers. Across the whole study: Seven HCMV-seropositive donors and one seronegative donor made up the eight sequenced donors. Findings of the study overall: Over 5 donors had dominant NKG2C+ clonotypes that comprised about 1.0-7.0% of their CD8+ T cells. There were a few donors in whom these clonotypes also led the CD3+CD56-NKG2C+ fraction.

The CDR3 extends over 19 amino acids. CDR1 SNHLY and CDR2 FYNNEI come from the germline V gene. Concerning this clonotype itself: Its antigen is currently unknown.

TCRdb reprocessed the 5' RACE reads, with one entry per CDR3 protein and no DNA. The table for this sample gives 300,000 to 500,000 distinct CDR3 sequences. The chain couples TRBV2 to TRBJ2-1; TCRdb's assignment of TRBD2 cannot be checked, as there is no DNA. The sequenced material came from blood T cells: a sorted CD56 or NKG2C T cell subset, CD4+ or CD8+ T cells, or bulk PBMC T cells (not recorded which). The sequence was collected from a woman between 50 and 59 years old in good health. The CDR3 here is CATEPTGYGLAGGRNEQFF.